A selection of T cell receptor beta chains follows, all from one sample in a study of blood T cell repertoires in COVID-19. The repertoire was sequenced with immunoSEQ multiplex PCR; TCRdb's copy has only in-frame clones and lacks some. The sample has tens of thousands of clones; 85% to 90% are singletons. The source material was peripheral blood. Receptors originate from a human donor in a cohort sampled during active COVID-19. Both conserved end residues are part of each CDR3. Fields, in order: V gene, D gene, clone size, J gene, CDR3 protein, CDR3 DNA. D genes are given only for firm matches. A clone size is listed for some rows: how often the clone was seen (once, few, many), or a class if it is expanded.

v_call: TRBV10-3
d_call: TRBD2
clone_size: -
j_call: TRBJ2-3
cdr3_aa: CAITGRAGGIDTQYF
cdr3_nt: TGTGCCATCACAGGCCGTGCGGGAGGGATAGATACGCAGTATTTT

v_call: TRBV7-9
d_call: TRBD1
clone_size: once
j_call: TRBJ2-3
cdr3_aa: CASRPQGADTQYF
cdr3_nt: TGTGCCAGCAGACCTCAGGGGGCAGATACGCAGTATTTT

v_call: TRBV5-1
d_call: -
clone_size: -
j_call: TRBJ1-1
cdr3_aa: CASSLSGQSLNTEAFF
cdr3_nt: TGCGCCAGCAGCTTGTCTGGACAGAGTTTGAACACTGAAGCTTTCTTT

v_call: TRBV6-4
d_call: -
clone_size: -
j_call: TRBJ1-6
cdr3_aa: CASSETISNSPLHF
cdr3_nt: TGTGCCAGCAGTGAGACAATTTCTAATTCACCCCTCCACTTT

v_call: TRBV7-3
d_call: TRBD1
clone_size: -
j_call: TRBJ2-1
cdr3_aa: CASSYGTGNEQFF
cdr3_nt: TGTGCCAGCAGCTACGGGACAGGCAATGAGCAGTTCTTC

v_call: TRBV5-1
d_call: -
clone_size: -
j_call: TRBJ2-3
cdr3_aa: CASSLLTTSPDTQYF
cdr3_nt: TGCGCCAGCAGCCTCCTCACCACTTCTCCAGATACGCAGTATTTT

v_call: TRBV29-1
d_call: TRBD2
clone_size: -
j_call: TRBJ2-1
cdr3_aa: CSVASSGGRGGEQFF
cdr3_nt: TGCAGCGTTGCATCTAGCGGGGGGCGAGGGGGCGAGCAGTTCTTC

v_call: TRBV28
d_call: -
clone_size: -
j_call: TRBJ1-6
cdr3_aa: CASSLRGIGSPLHF
cdr3_nt: TGTGCCAGCAGTTTAAGAGGGATCGGTTCACCCCTCCACTTT

v_call: TRBV28
d_call: TRBD2
clone_size: -
j_call: TRBJ2-5
cdr3_aa: CASSPLAGLNQETQYF
cdr3_nt: TGTGCCAGCAGTCCTTTAGCGGGGTTAAACCAAGAGACCCAGTACTTC

v_call: TRBV6-5
d_call: -
clone_size: -
j_call: TRBJ1-2
cdr3_aa: CASSYLSAATPGGYTF
cdr3_nt: TGTGCCAGCAGTTACCTTTCGGCAGCCACACCAGGGGGCTACACCTTC

v_call: TRBV5-6
d_call: -
clone_size: -
j_call: TRBJ2-5
cdr3_aa: CASSLGQSETQYF
cdr3_nt: TGTGCCAGCAGCCTCGGACAGTCGGAGACCCAGTACTTC

v_call: TRBV28
d_call: TRBD2
clone_size: -
j_call: TRBJ2-3
cdr3_aa: CASSFLKREVTDTQYF
cdr3_nt: TGTGCCAGCAGTTTTTTAAAGCGGGAGGTAACAGATACGCAGTATTTT

v_call: TRBV14
d_call: -
clone_size: once
j_call: TRBJ2-2
cdr3_aa: CASSPRSLRTGELFF
cdr3_nt: TGTGCCAGCAGCCCGCGTAGCCTACGGACCGGGGAGCTGTTTTTT

v_call: TRBV30
d_call: TRBD2
clone_size: -
j_call: TRBJ2-3
cdr3_aa: CAWGGLSGRAATDTQYF
cdr3_nt: TGTGCCTGGGGGGGACTAAGCGGGAGGGCCGCGACAGATACGCAGTATTTT

v_call: TRBV30
d_call: -
clone_size: -
j_call: TRBJ2-5
cdr3_aa: CAWRRRAQETQYF
cdr3_nt: TGTGCCTGGAGACGACGAGCGCAAGAGACCCAGTACTTC

v_call: TRBV11-1
d_call: TRBD2
clone_size: -
j_call: TRBJ2-1
cdr3_aa: CASSPYSGSGGEQFF
cdr3_nt: TGTGCCAGCAGCCCTTATAGCGGGAGCGGAGGAGAGCAGTTCTTC

v_call: TRBV24-1
d_call: TRBD2
clone_size: -
j_call: TRBJ2-1
cdr3_aa: CATSDPTSGGFNEQFF
cdr3_nt: TGTGCCACCAGTGACCCGACTAGCGGAGGCTTCAATGAGCAGTTCTTC

v_call: TRBV4-1
d_call: TRBD2
clone_size: -
j_call: TRBJ2-7
cdr3_aa: CASSQAGLAASYEQYF
cdr3_nt: TGCGCCAGCAGCCAAGCGGGACTAGCGGCCTCCTACGAGCAGTACTTC

v_call: TRBV19
d_call: TRBD1
clone_size: -
j_call: TRBJ2-1
cdr3_aa: CASSRDRGPSGEQFF
cdr3_nt: TGTGCCAGTAGTAGGGACAGGGGGCCATCAGGTGAGCAGTTCTTC

v_call: TRBV19
d_call: TRBD2
clone_size: -
j_call: TRBJ2-1
cdr3_aa: CASSIRAQGGVGSYNEQFF
cdr3_nt: TGTGCCAGTAGTATTAGGGCCCAGGGAGGGGTCGGCTCCTACAATGAGCAGTTCTTC

v_call: TRBV28
d_call: TRBD1
clone_size: -
j_call: TRBJ2-7
cdr3_aa: CASSLGQTLYEQYF
cdr3_nt: TGTGCCAGCAGTTTGGGACAGACTCTCTACGAGCAGTACTTC

v_call: TRBV25-1
d_call: -
clone_size: -
j_call: TRBJ1-6
cdr3_aa: CASRQGLDNSPLHF
cdr3_nt: TGTGCCAGCAGACAGGGTTTAGATAATTCACCCCTCCACTTT

v_call: TRBV4-2
d_call: TRBD2
clone_size: -
j_call: TRBJ2-3
cdr3_aa: CASSQDPASGRGTDTQYF
cdr3_nt: TGTGCCAGCAGCCAAGATCCAGCTAGCGGGAGGGGCACAGATACGCAGTATTTT

v_call: TRBV19
d_call: TRBD1
clone_size: -
j_call: TRBJ2-5
cdr3_aa: CASSTQGVQETQYF
cdr3_nt: TGTGCCAGTAGTACACAGGGGGTCCAAGAGACCCAGTACTTC

v_call: TRBV28
d_call: -
clone_size: -
j_call: TRBJ1-6
cdr3_aa: CATQQVQFDSPLHF
cdr3_nt: TGTGCCACACAACAGGTCCAGTTTGATTCACCCCTCCACTTT

v_call: TRBV2
d_call: TRBD2
clone_size: once
j_call: TRBJ2-3
cdr3_aa: CASSRGLAGHTDTQYF
cdr3_nt: TGTGCCAGCAGTAGGGGACTAGCGGGCCACACAGATACGCAGTATTTT

v_call: TRBV6-1
d_call: TRBD1
clone_size: -
j_call: TRBJ1-2
cdr3_aa: CASSEIAPRTRGQGGYTF
cdr3_nt: TGTGCCAGCAGTGAAATAGCCCCGAGGACCAGGGGGCAGGGTGGCTACACCTTC

v_call: TRBV3-1/TRBV3-2
d_call: TRBD1
clone_size: once
j_call: TRBJ2-1
cdr3_aa: CASSLGQTTYNEQFF
cdr3_nt: TGTGCCAGCAGCCTGGGACAGACAACCTACAATGAGCAGTTCTTC

v_call: TRBV5-6
d_call: TRBD1
clone_size: -
j_call: TRBJ2-2
cdr3_aa: CASSFRGSGELFF
cdr3_nt: TGTGCCAGCAGCTTCAGGGGGTCCGGGGAGCTGTTTTTT

v_call: TRBV3-1/TRBV3-2
d_call: -
clone_size: -
j_call: TRBJ1-1
cdr3_aa: CASSHSNTEAFF
cdr3_nt: TGTGCCAGCAGCCACTCGAACACTGAAGCTTTCTTT

v_call: TRBV7-3
d_call: TRBD2
clone_size: -
j_call: TRBJ2-1
cdr3_aa: CASSLIWREGDNEQFF
cdr3_nt: TGTGCCAGCAGCTTAATATGGCGGGAGGGTGACAATGAGCAGTTCTTC

v_call: TRBV28
d_call: TRBD1
clone_size: -
j_call: TRBJ2-7
cdr3_aa: CASSAGTGPYEQYF
cdr3_nt: TGTGCCAGCAGTGCCGGGACAGGCCCCTACGAGCAGTACTTC

v_call: TRBV30
d_call: -
clone_size: -
j_call: TRBJ2-3
cdr3_aa: CAWSRENTQYF
cdr3_nt: TGTGCCTGGAGCAGGGAAAATACGCAGTATTTT

v_call: TRBV6-1
d_call: TRBD1
clone_size: -
j_call: TRBJ2-4
cdr3_aa: CASSEDRDGRNIQYF
cdr3_nt: TGTGCCAGCAGTGAGGACAGGGATGGGAGAAACATTCAGTACTTC

v_call: TRBV4-1
d_call: -
clone_size: -
j_call: TRBJ2-1
cdr3_aa: CASSLKQGSYLSDEQFF
cdr3_nt: TGCGCCAGCAGCCTAAAGCAGGGTAGTTATCTTTCCGATGAGCAGTTCTTC

v_call: TRBV19
d_call: -
clone_size: -
j_call: TRBJ2-5
cdr3_aa: CASSTGGAYQETQYF
cdr3_nt: TGTGCCAGTAGTACAGGAGGGGCGTACCAAGAGACCCAGTACTTC

v_call: TRBV11-3
d_call: TRBD1
clone_size: few
j_call: TRBJ1-5
cdr3_aa: CASSSPAGGRNQPQHF
cdr3_nt: TGTGCCAGCAGCTCCCCAGCAGGGGGGAGGAATCAGCCCCAGCATTTT

v_call: TRBV7-3
d_call: TRBD1
clone_size: -
j_call: TRBJ1-2
cdr3_aa: CASSPGTGNGGYTF
cdr3_nt: TGTGCCAGCAGCCCCGGGACAGGGAACGGTGGCTACACCTTC

v_call: TRBV27
d_call: TRBD1
clone_size: -
j_call: TRBJ2-1
cdr3_aa: CASRRQGALDNEQFF
cdr3_nt: TGTGCCAGCAGGAGACAGGGGGCTTTGGACAATGAGCAGTTCTTC

v_call: TRBV27
d_call: -
clone_size: -
j_call: TRBJ2-7
cdr3_aa: CASSLKGGIGYEQYF
cdr3_nt: TGTGCCAGCAGTTTAAAAGGCGGAATTGGCTACGAGCAGTACTTC

v_call: TRBV10-3
d_call: TRBD2
clone_size: -
j_call: TRBJ2-5
cdr3_aa: CAIGLAEQETQYF
cdr3_nt: TGTGCCATCGGACTAGCGGAGCAAGAGACCCAGTACTTC

v_call: TRBV9
d_call: -
clone_size: -
j_call: TRBJ2-1
cdr3_aa: CASSLDYLPYNEQFF
cdr3_nt: TGTGCCAGCAGCTTAGACTACCTCCCCTACAATGAGCAGTTCTTC

v_call: TRBV7-9
d_call: -
clone_size: -
j_call: TRBJ2-5
cdr3_aa: CASSLAEVQETQYF
cdr3_nt: TGTGCCAGCAGCTTAGCTGAGGTTCAAGAGACCCAGTACTTC

v_call: TRBV18
d_call: TRBD2
clone_size: -
j_call: TRBJ2-7
cdr3_aa: CASSPMVAGAREQYF
cdr3_nt: TGTGCCAGCTCACCAATGGTAGCGGGAGCCAGGGAGCAGTACTTC

v_call: TRBV27
d_call: TRBD1
clone_size: -
j_call: TRBJ1-2
cdr3_aa: CASSLRGRQGTSNYGYTF
cdr3_nt: TGTGCCAGCAGTTTACGGGGGCGACAGGGTACTTCTAACTATGGCTACACCTTC

v_call: TRBV5-8
d_call: TRBD2
clone_size: -
j_call: TRBJ2-7
cdr3_aa: CASSLPGLADEQYF
cdr3_nt: TGTGCCAGCAGCTTGCCGGGACTAGCGGACGAGCAGTACTTC

v_call: TRBV27
d_call: TRBD1
clone_size: -
j_call: TRBJ1-2
cdr3_aa: CASSASRGTNYGYTF
cdr3_nt: TGTGCCAGCAGTGCCTCCAGGGGGACGAACTATGGCTACACCTTC

v_call: TRBV24-1
d_call: -
clone_size: -
j_call: TRBJ2-3
cdr3_aa: CATSDSDTTATDTQYF
cdr3_nt: TGTGCCACCAGTGATTCCGACACGACCGCAACAGATACGCAGTATTTT

v_call: TRBV30
d_call: TRBD1
clone_size: -
j_call: TRBJ2-7
cdr3_aa: CAWRRGPYEQYF
cdr3_nt: TGTGCCTGGAGGAGGGGGCCCTACGAGCAGTACTTC

v_call: TRBV6-2/TRBV6-3
d_call: -
clone_size: -
j_call: TRBJ1-5
cdr3_aa: CASSWAGVPLDQPQHF
cdr3_nt: TGTGCCAGCAGTTGGGCAGGGGTCCCTTTGGATCAGCCCCAGCATTTT

v_call: TRBV7-2
d_call: TRBD2
clone_size: -
j_call: TRBJ2-1
cdr3_aa: CASSLALSGSWNEQFF
cdr3_nt: TGTGCCAGCAGCTTAGCGTTGAGCGGGAGTTGGAATGAGCAGTTCTTC

v_call: TRBV20-1
d_call: TRBD2
clone_size: -
j_call: TRBJ2-1
cdr3_aa: CSASPGTSGRFF
cdr3_nt: TGCAGTGCTAGTCCCGGGACTAGCGGGAGGTTCTTC

v_call: TRBV6-2/TRBV6-3
d_call: TRBD2
clone_size: -
j_call: TRBJ2-7
cdr3_aa: CASSPEVGRDSYEQYF
cdr3_nt: TGTGCCAGCAGCCCAGAGGTAGGGAGGGACTCCTACGAGCAGTACTTC

v_call: TRBV7-9
d_call: TRBD1
clone_size: -
j_call: TRBJ2-1
cdr3_aa: CASSLQGAWEQFF
cdr3_nt: TGTGCCAGCAGCTTACAGGGGGCGTGGGAGCAGTTCTTC

v_call: TRBV5-4
d_call: -
clone_size: -
j_call: TRBJ2-3
cdr3_aa: CASSLMPSTSGLSSPDTQYF
cdr3_nt: TGTGCCAGCAGCTTGATGCCGAGCACGTCAGGGTTATCCTCACCCGATACGCAGTATTTT

v_call: TRBV12-5
d_call: -
clone_size: -
j_call: TRBJ2-3
cdr3_aa: CASGSGSADTQYF
cdr3_nt: TGTGCTAGTGGTTCCGGGAGTGCGGATACGCAGTATTTT

v_call: TRBV2
d_call: TRBD1
clone_size: -
j_call: TRBJ2-7
cdr3_aa: CASRKDRGDYEQYF
cdr3_nt: TGTGCCAGCAGAAAGGACAGGGGCGACTACGAGCAGTACTTC

v_call: TRBV3-1/TRBV3-2
d_call: TRBD2
clone_size: -
j_call: TRBJ2-3
cdr3_aa: CASSQEGGTSGSTDTQYF
cdr3_nt: TGTGCCAGCAGCCAAGAAGGTGGGACTAGCGGTAGCACAGATACGCAGTATTTT

v_call: TRBV6-2/TRBV6-3
d_call: TRBD2
clone_size: -
j_call: TRBJ2-1
cdr3_aa: CASSGTRPPSGYYNEQFF
cdr3_nt: TGTGCCAGCAGTGGGACTCGTCCTCCTAGCGGCTACTACAATGAGCAGTTCTTC

v_call: TRBV15
d_call: -
clone_size: -
j_call: TRBJ2-3
cdr3_aa: CATSRVAAPDTQYF
cdr3_nt: TGTGCCACCAGCAGAGTGGCTGCCCCAGATACGCAGTATTTT